A selection of T cell receptor beta chains follows, all from one sample in a study of T-cell memory formation after mild COVID-19. TCRdb redid the calling of the 5' RACE reads with MiXCR, one entry per CDR3 protein. The sample shows about 260,000 distinct CDR3 sequences, 8% to 9% of them seen only once. The sequencing input was PBMCs or a T cell subset sorted from them (not recorded which). The receptors originated from a man aged 18 to 35 who had mild COVID-19 (a few samples of this study predate the infection). Cell type and time point are not known. Both conserved end residues are part of each CDR3. D genes are given only for firm matches. Clone sizes are given selectively: once, few, many, or a class where the clone is expanded.

J	V	size	D	CDR3	DNA
TRBJ2-3	TRBV7-2	few	NA	CASSPHLGPTDTQYF	TGTGCCAGCAGCCCTCATTTAGGCCCCACAGATACGCAGTATTTT
TRBJ2-3	TRBV6-2/TRBV6-3	NA	TRBD2	CASSPLMAGGPGEDTQYF	TGTGCCAGCAGTCCCTTGATGGCGGGGGGGCCAGGTGAAGATACGCAGTATTTT
TRBJ2-2	TRBV12-3/TRBV12-4	NA	TRBD1	CASSPGQGENGELFF	TGTGCCAGCAGCCCCGGACAGGGGGAAAACGGGGAGCTGTTTTTT
TRBJ1-1	TRBV30	few	NA	CAWSSGMNTEAFF	TGTGCCTGGAGTAGTGGTATGAACACTGAAGCTTTCTTT
TRBJ2-2	TRBV2	many	NA	CASSGSQTGELFF	TGTGCCAGCAGCGGCAGTCAAACCGGGGAGCTGTTTTTT
TRBJ2-1	TRBV4-3	many	TRBD1	CASSQDSGTEVGQFF	TGCGCCAGCAGCCAAGATTCCGGGACAGAGGTTGGGCAGTTCTTC
TRBJ1-1	TRBV3-1	few	NA	CASSQDGGRTEAFF	TGTGCCAGCAGCCAAGATGGGGGACGCACTGAAGCTTTCTTT
TRBJ1-1	TRBV4-2	NA	NA	CASSQDRSGLSEAFF	TGTGCCAGCAGCCAAGATCGGTCGGGTTTGTCTGAAGCTTTCTTT
TRBJ2-5	TRBV24-1	many	TRBD2	CATSDLDVTSGGVISPDETQYF	TGTGCCACCAGTGATTTGGACGTAACTAGCGGGGGGGTTATCAGCCCCGATGAGACCCAGTACTTC
TRBJ1-5	TRBV29-1	few	NA	CSARAQSNQPQHF	TGCAGCGCCCGAGCCCAGAGCAATCAGCCCCAGCATTTT
TRBJ2-1	TRBV11-2	few	TRBD2	CASSSGGKGSYNEQFF	TGTGCCAGCAGCTCGGGGGGGAAGGGATCCTACAATGAGCAGTTCTTC
TRBJ1-5	TRBV12-3/TRBV12-4	many	TRBD1	CASRTGGQPQHF	TGTGCCAGCAGGACAGGGGGACAGCCCCAGCATTTT
TRBJ1-2	TRBV18	few	NA	CASSPSQGNYGYTF	TGTGCCAGCTCACCTTCCCAGGGGAACTATGGCTACACCTTC
TRBJ1-1	TRBV29-1	many	NA	CSVDGGEGTEAFF	TGCAGCGTTGACGGGGGAGAAGGCACTGAAGCTTTCTTT
TRBJ1-5	TRBV6-5	many	NA	CASAGREGQPQHF	TGTGCCAGCGCAGGAAGGGAAGGACAGCCCCAGCATTTT
TRBJ2-5	TRBV18	many	NA	CASSPNQETQYF	TGTGCCAGCAGCCCAAACCAAGAGACCCAGTACTTC
TRBJ2-4	TRBV28	few	TRBD1	CASSLGRGRNIQYF	TGTGCCAGCAGTTTGGGCAGGGGGCGAAACATTCAGTACTTC
TRBJ1-5	TRBV28	many	NA	CASSLAPQHF	TGTGCCAGCAGTTTAGCGCCCCAGCATTTT
TRBJ2-6	TRBV6-2/TRBV6-3	few	NA	CASGSIYSGANVLTF	TGTGCCAGCGGGAGTATTTACTCTGGGGCCAACGTCCTGACTTTC